Listed below are T cell receptor beta chains from one sample, sequenced in a study of blood T cell repertoires in COVID-19. Only in-frame clones appear in the TCRdb table, and some are missing; sequencing was by immunoSEQ multiplex PCR. The sample includes some 160,000 clones, 70% to 90% of them seen just once. Sequencing was carried out using peripheral blood. Receptor source: a woman older than 75 with COVID-19, enrolled during active disease. The conserved cysteine and the conserved F or W are not part of the CDR3 here. A row's size may be missing; if present it is once, few, many or a size class.

J gene	V gene	clone size	CDR3 protein
TRBJ1-1	TRBV11-2	-	ASSLPTQNTEAF
TRBJ1-3	TRBV28	once	ASSFRPGTGSPNTIY
TRBJ2-2	TRBV28	-	ASRGWGEAGELF
TRBJ1-2	TRBV19	few	ASSGGQGAAGGYT
TRBJ2-6	TRBV28	-	ASDSSGANVLT
TRBJ2-7	TRBV25-1	-	ASSAPPGHPNPYEQY
TRBJ1-2	TRBV7-9	-	ASSGAAGRDYGYT
TRBJ2-3	TRBV9	-	ASTRTSGDTQY
TRBJ2-3	TRBV6-5	-	ASSYGITSESQY
TRBJ2-5	TRBV2	-	ASRSGRNQETQY
TRBJ2-2	TRBV10-3	-	AISVEGEGTGELF